This entry describes one TCR beta chain. The assay was immunoSEQ multiplex PCR, and TCRdb's table has in-frame clones only and misses some. The sample consists of some 240,000 clones, more than 65% of them appearing once. This specimen belongs to a study of blood T cell repertoires in COVID-19. In the study overall: Samples representing acute and convalescent COVID-19 were sourced from the United States, Italy and Spain. PBMCs, B-cell-depleted T cells, or T cells were the source of the cDNA or gDNA that made up the material.

Categorization into cohorts depended on clinical history that participants reported. Recovered status in Cohort 3 required two negative PCRs, clearance, or symptom resolution. Trimming removed 1 base at V and 4 bases at J, with 10 bases between. Per germline, CDR1 SGHAT and CDR2 FQNNGV. The CDR3 has 14 residues. V usage is TRBV11-2 and J usage is TRBJ1-2; D is ambiguous. Sequences were obtained from PBMCs or T cells enriched from blood (not recorded which). The receptor's source is a man in his fifties or sixties who had recovered from COVID-19. The CDR3 protein is CASSLGTYFYGYTF. The CDR3, as DNA: TGTGCCAGCAGCTTAGGCACCTACTTCTATGGCTACACCTTC.